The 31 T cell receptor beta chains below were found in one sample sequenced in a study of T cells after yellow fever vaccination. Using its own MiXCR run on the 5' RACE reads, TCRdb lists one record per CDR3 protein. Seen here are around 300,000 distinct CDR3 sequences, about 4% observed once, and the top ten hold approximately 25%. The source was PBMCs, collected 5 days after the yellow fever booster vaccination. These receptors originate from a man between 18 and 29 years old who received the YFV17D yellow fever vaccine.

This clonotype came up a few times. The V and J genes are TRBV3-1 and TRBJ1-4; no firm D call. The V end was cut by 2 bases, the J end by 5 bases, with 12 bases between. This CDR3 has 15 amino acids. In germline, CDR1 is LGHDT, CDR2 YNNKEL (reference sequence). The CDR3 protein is CASSQLGSTNEKLFF. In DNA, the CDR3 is TGTGCCAGCAGCCAACTCGGCAGTACCAATGAAAAACTGTTTTTT.

CDR3 nucleotides: TGTGCCAGCAGCCCCCCGACAGGGGGCTACAATGAGCAGTTCTTC. It encodes CASSPPTGGYNEQFF. The genes are TRBV6-6 and TRBJ2-1, with 9 nucleotides matching TRBD1. CDR1 and CDR2 (germline): MNHNY, SVGAGI (reference sequence). CDR3 length equals 15 residues. After removal of 6 bases from V and 3 bases from J, the junction contained 6 bases not matched to a gene.

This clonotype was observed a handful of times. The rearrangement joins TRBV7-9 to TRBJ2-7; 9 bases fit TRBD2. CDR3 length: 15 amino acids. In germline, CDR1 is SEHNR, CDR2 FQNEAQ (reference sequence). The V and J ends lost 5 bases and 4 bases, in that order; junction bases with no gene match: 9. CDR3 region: CASSPPLSGGYEQYV. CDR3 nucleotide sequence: TGTGCCAGCAGCCCCCCCCTTAGCGGGGGTTACGAGCAGTACGTC.

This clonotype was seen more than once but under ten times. The CDR3 is CASSIEGFGYEQFF. Written as DNA, the CDR3 is TGTGCCAGTAGTATCGAAGGGTTTGGGTACGAGCAGTTCTTC. The V call is TRBV19, the J call TRBJ2-1, with D hard to call. In germline, CDR1 is LNHDA, CDR2 SQIVND (reference sequence). CDR3 length equals 14 residues. V was shortened by 3 bases and J by 10 bases, with 16 bases between the two germline ends. The complete variable domain, with remaining parts taken from reference TRBV19 and TRBJ2-1, reads DGGITQSPKYLFRKEGQNVTLSCEQNLNHDAMYWYRQDPGQGLRLIYYSQIVNDFQKGDIAEGYSVSREKKESFPLTVTSAQKNPTAFYLCASSIEGFGYEQFFGPGTRLTVL.

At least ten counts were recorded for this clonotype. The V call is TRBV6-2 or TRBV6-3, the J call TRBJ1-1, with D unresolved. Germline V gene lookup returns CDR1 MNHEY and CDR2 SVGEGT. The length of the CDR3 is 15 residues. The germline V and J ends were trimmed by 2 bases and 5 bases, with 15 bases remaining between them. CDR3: CASSYSGSGQTEAFF. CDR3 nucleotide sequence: TGTGCCAGCAGTTACAGTGGGAGCGGGCAGACTGAAGCTTTCTTT.

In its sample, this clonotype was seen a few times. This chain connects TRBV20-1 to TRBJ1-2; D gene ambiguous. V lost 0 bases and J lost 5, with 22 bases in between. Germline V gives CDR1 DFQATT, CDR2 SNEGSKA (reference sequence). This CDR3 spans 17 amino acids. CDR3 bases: TGCAGTGCTAGAGATTTACGACGACCCGTACCCACATATGGCTACACCTTC. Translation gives CSARDLRRPVPTYGYTF.

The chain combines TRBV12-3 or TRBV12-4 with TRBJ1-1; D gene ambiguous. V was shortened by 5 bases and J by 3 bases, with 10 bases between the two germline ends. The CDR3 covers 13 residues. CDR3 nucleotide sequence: TGTGCCAGCAGTCGAAACAGAGACACTGAAGCTTTCTTT. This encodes CASSRNRDTEAFF.

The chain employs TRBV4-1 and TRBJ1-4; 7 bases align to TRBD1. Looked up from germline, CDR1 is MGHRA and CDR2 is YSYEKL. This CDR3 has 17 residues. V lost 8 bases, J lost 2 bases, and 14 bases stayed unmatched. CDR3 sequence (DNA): TGCGCCAGCCGAAGGACAGGCACCAAAGGGACTAATGAAAAACTGTTTTTT. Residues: CASRRTGTKGTNEKLFF.

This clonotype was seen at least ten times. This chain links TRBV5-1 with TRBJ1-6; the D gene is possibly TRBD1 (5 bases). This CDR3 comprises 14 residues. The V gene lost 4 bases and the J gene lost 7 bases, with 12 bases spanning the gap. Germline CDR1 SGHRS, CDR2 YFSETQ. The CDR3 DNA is TGCGCCAGCAGCGAACAGCGGGGGAATTCACCCCTCCACTTT. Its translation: CASSEQRGNSPLHF.

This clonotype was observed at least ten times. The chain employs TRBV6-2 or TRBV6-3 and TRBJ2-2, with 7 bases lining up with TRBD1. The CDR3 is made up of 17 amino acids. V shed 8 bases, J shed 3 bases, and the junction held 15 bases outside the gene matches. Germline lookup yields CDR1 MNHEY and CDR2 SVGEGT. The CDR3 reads CASAGTVYGADTGELFF. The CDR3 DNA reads TGTGCCAGCGCCGGGACAGTCTACGGGGCCGACACCGGGGAGCTGTTTTTT.

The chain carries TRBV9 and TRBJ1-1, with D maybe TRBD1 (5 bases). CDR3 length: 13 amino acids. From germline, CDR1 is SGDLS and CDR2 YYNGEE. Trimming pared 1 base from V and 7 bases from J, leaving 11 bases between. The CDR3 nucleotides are TGTGCCAGCAGCGTAATGGCGGGGCTTGAAGCTTTCTTT. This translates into CASSVMAGLEAFF.

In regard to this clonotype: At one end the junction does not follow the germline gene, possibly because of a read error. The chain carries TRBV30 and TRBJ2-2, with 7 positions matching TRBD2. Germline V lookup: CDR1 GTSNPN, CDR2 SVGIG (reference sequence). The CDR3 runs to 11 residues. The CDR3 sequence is CASSRGGGLFF. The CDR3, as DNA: TGTGCCTCATCTAGAGGCGGGGGGCTGTTTTTT.

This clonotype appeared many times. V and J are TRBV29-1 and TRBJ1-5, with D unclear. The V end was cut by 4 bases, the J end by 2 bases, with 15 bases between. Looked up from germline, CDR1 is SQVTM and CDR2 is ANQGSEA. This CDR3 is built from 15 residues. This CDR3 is CSVGDGLLGNQPQHF. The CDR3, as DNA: TGCAGCGTTGGTGATGGGTTGCTCGGCAATCAGCCCCAGCATTTT. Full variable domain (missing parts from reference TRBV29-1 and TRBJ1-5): SAVISQKPSRDICQRGTSLTIQCQVDSQVTMMFWYRQQPGQSLTLIATANQGSEATYESGFVIDKFPISRPNLTFSTLTVSNMSPEDSSIYLCSVGDGLLGNQPQHFGDGTRLSIL.

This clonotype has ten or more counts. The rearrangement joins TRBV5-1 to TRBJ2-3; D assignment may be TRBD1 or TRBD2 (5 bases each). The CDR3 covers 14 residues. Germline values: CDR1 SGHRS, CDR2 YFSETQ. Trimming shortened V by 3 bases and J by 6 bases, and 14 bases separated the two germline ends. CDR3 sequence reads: CASSSGTSSDTQYF. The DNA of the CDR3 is TGCGCCAGCAGCTCGGGGACCTCAAGCGATACGCAGTATTTT.

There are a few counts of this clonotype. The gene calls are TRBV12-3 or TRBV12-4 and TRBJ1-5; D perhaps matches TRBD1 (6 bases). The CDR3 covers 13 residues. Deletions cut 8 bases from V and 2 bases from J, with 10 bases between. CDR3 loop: CASGRGGNQPQHF. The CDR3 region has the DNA TGTGCCAGCGGCAGGGGTGGCAATCAGCCCCAGCATTTT.

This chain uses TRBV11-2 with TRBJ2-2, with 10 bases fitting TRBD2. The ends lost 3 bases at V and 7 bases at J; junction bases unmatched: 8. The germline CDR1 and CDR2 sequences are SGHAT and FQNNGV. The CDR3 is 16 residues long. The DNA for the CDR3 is TGTGCCAGCAGCTTTACGAGCGGGGGGGCCATCGGGGAGCTGTTTTTT. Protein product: CASSFTSGGAIGELFF.

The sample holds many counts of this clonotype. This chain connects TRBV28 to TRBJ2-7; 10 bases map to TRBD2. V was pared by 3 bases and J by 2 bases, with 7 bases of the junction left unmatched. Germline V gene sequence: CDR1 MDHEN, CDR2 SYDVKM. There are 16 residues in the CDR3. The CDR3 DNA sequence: TGTGCCAGCAGTTTCCTCCTAGCGGGGGTCCCCTACGAGCAGTACGTC. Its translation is CASSFLLAGVPYEQYV.

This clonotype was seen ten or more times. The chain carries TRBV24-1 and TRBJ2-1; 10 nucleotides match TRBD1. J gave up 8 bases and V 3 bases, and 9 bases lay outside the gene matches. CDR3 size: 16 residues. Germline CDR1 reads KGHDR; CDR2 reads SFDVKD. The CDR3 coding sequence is TGTGCCACCAGTGATCCGACAGGGGGCGATAACGATGAGCAGTTCTTC. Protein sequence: CATSDPTGGDNDEQFF.

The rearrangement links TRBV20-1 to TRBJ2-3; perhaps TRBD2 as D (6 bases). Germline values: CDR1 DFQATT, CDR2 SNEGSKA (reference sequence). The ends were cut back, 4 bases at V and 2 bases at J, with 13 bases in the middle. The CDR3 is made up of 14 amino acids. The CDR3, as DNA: TGCAGTGCTATCCTAGCGCAAACCACAGATACGCAGTATTTT. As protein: CSAILAQTTDTQYF.

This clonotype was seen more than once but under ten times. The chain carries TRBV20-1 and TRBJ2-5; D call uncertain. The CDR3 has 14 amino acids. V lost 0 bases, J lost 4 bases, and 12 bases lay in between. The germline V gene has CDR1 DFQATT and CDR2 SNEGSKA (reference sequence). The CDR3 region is CSAREQLRRETQYF. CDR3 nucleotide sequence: TGCAGTGCTAGAGAGCAGCTAAGGCGAGAGACCCAGTACTTC.

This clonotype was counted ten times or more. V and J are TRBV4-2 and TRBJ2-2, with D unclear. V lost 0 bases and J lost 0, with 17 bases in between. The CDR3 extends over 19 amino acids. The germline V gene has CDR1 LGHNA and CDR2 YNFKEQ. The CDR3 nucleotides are TGTGCCAGCAGCCAAGAAGGAGTAGAGAGCAGACCGAACACCGGGGAGCTGTTTTTT. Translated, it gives CASSQEGVESRPNTGELFF.

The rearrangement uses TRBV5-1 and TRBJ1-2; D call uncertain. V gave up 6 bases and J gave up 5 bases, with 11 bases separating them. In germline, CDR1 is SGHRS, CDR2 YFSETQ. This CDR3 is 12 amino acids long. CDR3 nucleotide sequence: TGCGCCAGCATCACAGCTCGGTATGGCTACACCTTC. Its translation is CASITARYGYTF.

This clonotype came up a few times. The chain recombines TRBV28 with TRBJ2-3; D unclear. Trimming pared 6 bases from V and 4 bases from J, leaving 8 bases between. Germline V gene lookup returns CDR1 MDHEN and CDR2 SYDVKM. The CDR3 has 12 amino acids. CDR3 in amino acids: CASRPRPDTQYF. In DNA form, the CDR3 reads TGTGCCAGCAGGCCTCGGCCAGATACGCAGTATTTT.

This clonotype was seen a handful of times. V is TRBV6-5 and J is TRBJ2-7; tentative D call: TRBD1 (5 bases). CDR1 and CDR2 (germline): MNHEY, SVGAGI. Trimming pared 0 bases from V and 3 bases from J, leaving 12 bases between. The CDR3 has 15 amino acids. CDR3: CASSYSRQGYYEQYF. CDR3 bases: TGTGCCAGCAGTTACTCGCGGCAGGGATACTACGAGCAGTACTTC.

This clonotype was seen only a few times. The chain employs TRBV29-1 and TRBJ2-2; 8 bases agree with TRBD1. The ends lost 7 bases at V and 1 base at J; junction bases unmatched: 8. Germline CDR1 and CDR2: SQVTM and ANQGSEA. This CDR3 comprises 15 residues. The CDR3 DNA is TGCAGCGCACAGGGGGATCCCCAGAACACCGGGGAGCTGTTTTTT. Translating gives CSAQGDPQNTGELFF.

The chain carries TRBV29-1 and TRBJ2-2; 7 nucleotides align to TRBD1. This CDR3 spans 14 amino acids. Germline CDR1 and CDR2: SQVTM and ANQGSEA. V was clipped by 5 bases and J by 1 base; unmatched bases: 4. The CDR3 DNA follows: TGCAGCGTTAAGGGACAGAGGAACACCGGGGAGCTGTTTTTT. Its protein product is CSVKGQRNTGELFF.

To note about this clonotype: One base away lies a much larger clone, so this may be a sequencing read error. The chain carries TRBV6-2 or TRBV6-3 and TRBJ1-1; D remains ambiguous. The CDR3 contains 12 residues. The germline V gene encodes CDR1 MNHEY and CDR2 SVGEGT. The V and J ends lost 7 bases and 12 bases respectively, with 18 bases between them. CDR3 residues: CASTPALRTTFF. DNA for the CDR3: TGTGCCAGCACCCCCGCTCTACGAACGACTTTCTTT.

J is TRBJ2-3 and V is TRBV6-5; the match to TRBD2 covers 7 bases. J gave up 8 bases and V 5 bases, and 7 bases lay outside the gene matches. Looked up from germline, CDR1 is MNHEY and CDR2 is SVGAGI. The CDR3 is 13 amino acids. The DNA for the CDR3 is TGTGCCAGCAGTCCCATAGAGCGGGGTACGCAGTATTTT. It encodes CASSPIERGTQYF.

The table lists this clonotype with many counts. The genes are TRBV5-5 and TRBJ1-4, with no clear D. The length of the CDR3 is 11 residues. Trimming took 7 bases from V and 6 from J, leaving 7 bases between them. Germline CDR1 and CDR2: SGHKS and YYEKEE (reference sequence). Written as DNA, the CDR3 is TGTGCCAGCGCCCGGGATGAAAAACTGTTTTTT. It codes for CASARDEKLFF.

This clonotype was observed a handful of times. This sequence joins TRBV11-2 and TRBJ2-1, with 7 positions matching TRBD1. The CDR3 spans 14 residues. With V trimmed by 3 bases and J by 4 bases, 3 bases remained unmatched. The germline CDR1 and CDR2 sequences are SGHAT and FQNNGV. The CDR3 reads CASSFGTDYNEQFF. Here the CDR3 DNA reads TGTGCCAGCAGCTTCGGGACAGATTACAATGAGCAGTTCTTC.

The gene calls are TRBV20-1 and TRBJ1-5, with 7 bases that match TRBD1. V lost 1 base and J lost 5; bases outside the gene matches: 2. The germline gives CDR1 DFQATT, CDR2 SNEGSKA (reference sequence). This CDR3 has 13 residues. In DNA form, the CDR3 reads TGCAGTGCTAGAGTTCAGGGGGATCAGCCCCAGCATTTT. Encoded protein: CSARVQGDQPQHF.